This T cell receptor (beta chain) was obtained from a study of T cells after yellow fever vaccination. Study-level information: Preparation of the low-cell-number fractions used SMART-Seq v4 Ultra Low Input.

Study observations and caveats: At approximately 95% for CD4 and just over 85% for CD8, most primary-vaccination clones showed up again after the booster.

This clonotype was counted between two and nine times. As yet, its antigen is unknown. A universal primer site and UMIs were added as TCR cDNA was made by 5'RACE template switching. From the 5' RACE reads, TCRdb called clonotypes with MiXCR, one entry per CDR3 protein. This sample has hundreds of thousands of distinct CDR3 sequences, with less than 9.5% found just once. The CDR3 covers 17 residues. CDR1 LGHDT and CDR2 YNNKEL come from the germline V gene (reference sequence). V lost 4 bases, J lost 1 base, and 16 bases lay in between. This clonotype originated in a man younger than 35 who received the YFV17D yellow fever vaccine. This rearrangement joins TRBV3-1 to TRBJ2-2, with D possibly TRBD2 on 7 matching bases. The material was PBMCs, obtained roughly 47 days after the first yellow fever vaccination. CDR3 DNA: TGTGCCAGCAGCCTTCCGAGGGGGGGGGAGAACACCGGGGAGCTGTTTTTT. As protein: CASSLPRGGENTGELFF.